This T cell receptor beta chain was recorded in a study of cytomegalovirus exposure and HLA in healthy donors. Overall study results and limits: The study found most TCR sequences rare, yet found some public TCRs in many donors.

On this clone: The antigen is unknown.

The V gene lost 6 bases and the J gene lost 0 bases, with 16 bases spanning the gap. The CDR3 consists of 16 residues. Germline V gene lookup returns CDR1 SGHRS and CDR2 YFSETQ. PCR involved 60 Vbeta and 13 Jbeta primers. The protocol was immunoSEQ multiplex PCR, while the TCRdb copy is restricted to in-frame clones and leaves out a portion. The sample comprises more than 150,000 clones, 84% of which are singletons, and more than 0.95% rests with the top ten. Sequencing was performed on PBMCs. The gene calls are TRBV5-1 and TRBJ2-1, with D possibly being TRBD1 (5 bases). The clonotype comes from a girl aged 2-10 years in good health and CMV-seropositive. CDR3 region: CASNSDSPSSYNEQFF. DNA for the CDR3: TGCGCCAGCAACTCCGACAGCCCGAGCTCCTACAATGAGCAGTTCTTC.